The source of this T cell receptor (beta chain) is a study of radiotherapy plus CTLA-4 blockade in lung cancer. Study information: Objective response rate was roughly 19%; disease control rate, 31%.

Comments on this clone: Antigen: not known.

The study, taken as a whole, reports: Some TCR clones had been derived from tumors. These clones expanded in peripheral blood after radiotherapy plus ipilimumab.

Repertoires were generated with immunoSEQ multiplex PCR, while TCRdb's copy carries only in-frame clones and drops some. The repertoire holds tens of thousands of clones, with 78% as singletons. Sequences were derived from peripheral blood, sampled from a patient treated with radiotherapy plus ipilimumab. The clonotype originates from a human donor with non-small cell lung cancer who had a partial response to radiotherapy plus ipilimumab. Some clones in this sample may be carry-over from other donors' samples.

The chain's CDR3 is CASRHRDSLRPQYF. The CDR3, as DNA: TGTGCCAGCAGACACCGGGACAGCCTACGTCCCCAGTACTTC. The gene calls are TRBV6-5 and TRBJ2-7, with 7 bases matching TRBD1. V trimming: 6 bases; J trimming: 10 bases; junction bases outside the gene matches: 15. Germline-derived CDR1 and CDR2 are MNHEY and SVGAGI. This CDR3 is 14 amino acids long.